This T cell receptor beta chain appears in the sequencing data of a study of cytomegalovirus exposure and HLA in healthy donors. Study summary: Earlier work reported 110 million or so unique TCR beta sequences from some 180 million T cells. Early released data had around 79 million unique TCRs, all coming from HLA-typed donors.

The PCR was carried out with 60 Vbeta primers and 13 Jbeta primers. Only in-frame clones appear in the TCRdb table, and some are missing; sequencing was by immunoSEQ multiplex PCR. In the table there are a few hundred thousand clones, roughly four fifths of which are singletons. This clone showed up just a few times. This CDR3 spans 16 amino acids. From germline, CDR1 is SEHNR and CDR2 FQNEAQ (reference sequence). V trimming: 3 bases; J trimming: 7 bases; junction bases outside the gene matches: 8. The chain links TRBV7-9 to TRBJ1-4; 10 bases map to TRBD1. The sample taken for sequencing was PBMCs. The receptor was isolated from a girl aged 2-10 years in good health and CMV-seronegative. The CDR3 reads CASSFDPGQGTEKLFF. CDR3 bases: TGTGCCAGCAGCTTCGATCCGGGACAGGGGACTGAAAAACTGTTTTTT.